What follows are 14 T cell receptor beta chains derived from one specimen sequenced in a study of identical twins. MiXCR, applied by TCRdb to the 5' RACE reads, yields one record per CDR3 protein. The sample carries roughly 770,000 distinct CDR3 sequences, approximately 18% recorded once. This sample was shared with a second study, whose subject was T cells expressing NK-cell markers.

Sequenced sample: PBMCs. Receptors were obtained from a woman aged 18-29 years in good health.

This chain connects TRBV5-1 to TRBJ2-7; D is uncertain. The CDR3 contains 14 residues. The germline V and J ends were trimmed by 2 bases and 0 bases, with 9 bases remaining between them. Germline CDR1 is SGHRS and CDR2 is YFSETQ. The CDR3 DNA reads as TGCGCCAGCAGCTTACATCTGAGCTCCTACGAGCAGTACTTC. Protein product: CASSLHLSSYEQYF.

This clonotype was seen more than once but under ten times. This chain links TRBV29-1 with TRBJ1-1; 7 bases line up with TRBD1. Per the germline V gene, CDR1 is SQVTM and CDR2 is ANQGSEA. J was trimmed by 4 bases and V by 3 bases; bases with no gene match: 8. The CDR3 is made up of 14 amino acids. The CDR3 loop is CSVELDRVGTEAFF. The CDR3 DNA reads as TGCAGCGTTGAGCTCGACAGGGTGGGCACTGAAGCTTTCTTT.

In its sample, this clonotype was seen many times. DNA for the CDR3: TGTGCCAGCAGCCGCGACAGGGACACTGAAGCTTTCTTT. This encodes CASSRDRDTEAFF. J is TRBJ1-1 and V is TRBV7-9; 7 bases align to TRBD1. CDR1 and CDR2 (germline): SEHNR, FQNEAQ (reference sequence). This CDR3 comprises 13 residues. V lost 5 bases, J lost 3 bases, and 3 bases stayed unmatched. Full variable domain (remainder filled in from reference TRBV7-9 and TRBJ1-1): DTGVSQNPRHKITKRGQNVTFRCDPISEHNRLYWYRQTLGQGPEFLTYFQNEAQLEKSRLLSDRFSAERPKGSFSTLEIQRTEQGDSAMYLCASSRDRDTEAFFGQGTRLTVV.

The rearrangement links TRBV3-1 to TRBJ2-1, with TRBD2 matching 9 bases. The CDR3 loop spans 16 amino acids. V shed 1 base, J shed 0 bases, and the junction held 1 base outside the gene matches. Per germline, CDR1 LGHDT and CDR2 YNNKEL (reference sequence). DNA of the CDR3: TGTGCCAGCAGCCAAGGCGGGGGGGTCTCCTACAATGAGCAGTTCTTC. Protein: CASSQGGGVSYNEQFF.

In its sample, this clonotype was seen a few times. The chain recombines TRBV7-8 with TRBJ2-2; tentatively, D is TRBD1 or TRBD2 (5 bases each). Germline V CDR1 and CDR2: SGHVS, FQNEAQ. The length of the CDR3 is 15 residues. V was shortened by 3 bases and J by 4 bases, with 12 bases between the two germline ends. The CDR3 bases are TGTGCCAGCAGCTTCCTAGCAGGGCGCACCGGGGAGCTGTTTTTT. This encodes CASSFLAGRTGELFF.

This clonotype was recorded a few times. The chain has TRBV20-1 and TRBJ2-1; 8 bases fit TRBD2. V shed 8 bases and J 6 bases; nucleotides not matched to a gene: 18. CDR3 size: 16 residues. Germline lookup yields CDR1 DFQATT and CDR2 SNEGSKA (reference sequence). The CDR3 DNA follows: TGCAGTACCACTCGGTATTTTGCGGGAGGATTCAATGAGCAGTTCTTC. Its protein is CSTTRYFAGGFNEQFF.

The chain employs TRBV4-1 and TRBJ2-7; TRBD2 aligns across 10 bases. The V gene end was trimmed by 2 bases and the J gene end by 8 bases; junction bases not matched to a gene: 9. CDR3 length: 15 amino acids. The germline gives CDR1 MGHRA, CDR2 YSYEKL. Written as DNA, the CDR3 is TGCGCCAGCAGCCAATTCCTAGCGGGGGACCTAAAGCAGTACTTC. Translation gives CASSQFLAGDLKQYF.

This clonotype was observed a handful of times. The rearrangement joins TRBV6-5 to TRBJ2-3, with 8 nucleotides matching TRBD2. The V gene's germline CDR1 is MNHEY and CDR2 SVGAGI. V shed 2 bases, J shed 0 bases, and the junction held 4 bases outside the gene matches. The CDR3 is 16 amino acids. For the CDR3, the DNA is TGTGCCAGCAGTTACGGGCGGGGGGCTAGCACAGATACGCAGTATTTT. Translation gives CASSYGRGASTDTQYF.

This clonotype has a handful of counts. The chain is built from TRBV27 and TRBJ2-5; tentatively, D is TRBD1 or TRBD2 (5 bases each). The CDR3 totals 13 residues. The ends were cut back, 8 bases at V and 5 bases at J, with 15 bases in the middle. CDR1 is MNHEY, CDR2 SMNVEV, per germline (reference sequence). CDR3 amino acids: CASWRGDDETQYF. CDR3 sequence (DNA): TGTGCCAGCTGGCGAGGGGACGACGAGACCCAGTACTTC.

The CDR3 DNA reads as TGCAGTGCTACCTACCATGGGGGGAAAGAGACCCAGTACTTC. Its translation is CSATYHGGKETQYF. This chain connects TRBV20-1 to TRBJ2-5; perhaps TRBD2 as D (6 bases). The CDR3 totals 14 residues. Trimming took off 4 bases at V and 3 bases at J, with 15 bases between the two ends. Germline CDR1 and CDR2: DFQATT and SNEGSKA (reference sequence).

Worth noting for this clonotype: One end of the junction is discordant with germline, which a read error may explain. The chain recombines TRBV13 with TRBJ2-2; 13 bases are a match to TRBD2. In germline, CDR1 is PRHDT, CDR2 FYEKMQ (reference sequence). There are 16 residues in the CDR3. CDR3 residues: CASSLGTSGAAGELFF. DNA of the CDR3: TGTGCCAGCAGCCTAGGGACTAGCGGGGCGGCCGGGGAGCTGTTTTTT.

This clonotype was found a few times. The V call is TRBV6-2 or TRBV6-3, the J call TRBJ1-2, with D tentatively TRBD1 (6 bases). CDR1 is MNHEY and CDR2 is SVGEGT in the germline V gene. The CDR3 length is 15 residues. With 7 bases removed from V and 6 bases from J, the gap between germline ends came to 21 bases. CDR3 sequence reads: CASTASGGAQDGYTF. The CDR3 DNA sequence: TGTGCCAGCACGGCAAGTGGGGGCGCCCAGGATGGCTACACCTTC.

This chain links TRBV7-9 with TRBJ2-3; TRBD1 is a possible D gene (7 bases). The CDR3 contains 16 residues. Trimming took 2 bases from V and 0 from J, leaving 12 bases between them. Per germline, CDR1 SEHNR and CDR2 FQNEAQ (reference sequence). CDR3 in amino acids: CASSLRRGRSTDTQYF. For the CDR3, the DNA is TGTGCCAGCAGCTTAAGGAGGGGGCGAAGCACAGATACGCAGTATTTT. The full variable domain, with the rest looked up from reference TRBV7-9 and TRBJ2-3, is DTGVSQNPRHKITKRGQNVTFRCDPISEHNRLYWYRQTLGQGPEFLTYFQNEAQLEKSRLLSDRFSAERPKGSFSTLEIQRTEQGDSAMYLCASSLRRGRSTDTQYFGPGTRLTVL.

This clonotype was found a few times. This sequence joins TRBV20-1 and TRBJ2-4; 7 positions agree with TRBD2. CDR1 DFQATT and CDR2 SNEGSKA come from the germline V gene (reference sequence). This CDR3 spans 14 amino acids. J lost 3 bases, V lost 3 bases, and 5 bases had no gene match. Written as DNA, the CDR3 is TGCAGTGCTAGTGGCGGGAGTGGCAAAAACATTCAGTACTTC. Translating gives CSASGGSGKNIQYF.